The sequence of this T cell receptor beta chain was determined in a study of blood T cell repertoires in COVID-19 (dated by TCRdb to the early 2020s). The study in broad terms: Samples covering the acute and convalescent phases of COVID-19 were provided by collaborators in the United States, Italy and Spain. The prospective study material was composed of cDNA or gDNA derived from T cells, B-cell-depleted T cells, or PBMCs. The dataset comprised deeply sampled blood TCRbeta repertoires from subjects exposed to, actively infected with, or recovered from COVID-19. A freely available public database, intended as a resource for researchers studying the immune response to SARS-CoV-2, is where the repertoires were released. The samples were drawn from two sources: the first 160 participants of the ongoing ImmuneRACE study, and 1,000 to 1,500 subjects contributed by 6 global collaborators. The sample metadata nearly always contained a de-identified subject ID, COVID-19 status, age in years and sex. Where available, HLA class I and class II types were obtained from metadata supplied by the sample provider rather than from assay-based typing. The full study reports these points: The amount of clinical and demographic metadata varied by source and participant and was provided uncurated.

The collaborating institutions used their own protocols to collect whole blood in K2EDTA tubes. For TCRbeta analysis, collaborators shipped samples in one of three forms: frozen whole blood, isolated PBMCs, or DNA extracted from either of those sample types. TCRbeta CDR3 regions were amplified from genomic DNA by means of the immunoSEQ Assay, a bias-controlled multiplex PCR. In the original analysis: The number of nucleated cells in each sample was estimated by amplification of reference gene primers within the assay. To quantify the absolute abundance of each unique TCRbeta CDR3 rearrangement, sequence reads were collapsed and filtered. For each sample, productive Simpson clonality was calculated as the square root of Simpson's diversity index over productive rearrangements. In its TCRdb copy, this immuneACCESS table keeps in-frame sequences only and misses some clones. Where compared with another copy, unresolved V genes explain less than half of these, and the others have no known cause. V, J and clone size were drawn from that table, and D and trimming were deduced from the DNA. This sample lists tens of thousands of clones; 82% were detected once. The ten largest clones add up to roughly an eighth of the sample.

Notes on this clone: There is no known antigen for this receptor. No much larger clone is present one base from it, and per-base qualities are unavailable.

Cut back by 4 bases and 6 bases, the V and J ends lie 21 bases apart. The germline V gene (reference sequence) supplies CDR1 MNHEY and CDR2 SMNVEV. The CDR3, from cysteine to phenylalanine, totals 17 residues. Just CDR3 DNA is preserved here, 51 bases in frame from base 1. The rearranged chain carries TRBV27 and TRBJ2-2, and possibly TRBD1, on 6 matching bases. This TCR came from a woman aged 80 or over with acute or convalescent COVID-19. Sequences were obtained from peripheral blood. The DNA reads TGTGCCAGCAGTTCGTCAACAGGGTGGGGTTACGCCGGGGAGCTGTTTTTT. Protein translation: CASSSSTGWGYAGELFF.